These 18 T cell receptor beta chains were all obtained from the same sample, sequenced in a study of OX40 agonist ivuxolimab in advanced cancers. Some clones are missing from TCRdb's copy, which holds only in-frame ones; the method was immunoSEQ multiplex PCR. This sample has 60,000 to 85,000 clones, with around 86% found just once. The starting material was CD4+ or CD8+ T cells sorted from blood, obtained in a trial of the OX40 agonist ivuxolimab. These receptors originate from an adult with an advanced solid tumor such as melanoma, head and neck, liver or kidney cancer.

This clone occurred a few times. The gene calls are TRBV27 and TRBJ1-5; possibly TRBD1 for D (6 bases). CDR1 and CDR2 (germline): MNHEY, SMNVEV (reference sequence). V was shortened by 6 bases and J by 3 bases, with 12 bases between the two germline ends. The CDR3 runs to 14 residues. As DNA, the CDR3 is TGTGCCAGCAGCTTTGACAGGTTCAATCAGCCCCAGCATTTT. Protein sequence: CASSFDRFNQPQHF.

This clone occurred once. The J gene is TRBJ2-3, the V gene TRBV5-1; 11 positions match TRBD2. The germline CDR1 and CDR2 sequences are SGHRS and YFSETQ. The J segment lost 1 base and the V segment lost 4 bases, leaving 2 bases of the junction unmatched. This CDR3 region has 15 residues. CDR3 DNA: TGCGCCAGCAGCCAACTAGCGGGGGGCACAGATACGCAGTATTTT. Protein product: CASSQLAGGTDTQYF.

The CDR3 DNA follows: TGTGCCTGGAGGCGTGGGGGCGCTGGAAACACCATATATTTT. This sequence encodes CAWRRGGAGNTIYF. The gene calls are TRBV30 and TRBJ1-3, with D possibly matching TRBD1 (6 bases). From germline, CDR1 is GTSNPN and CDR2 SVGIG (reference sequence). Trimming pared 3 bases from V and 2 bases from J, leaving 11 bases between. This CDR3 spans 14 amino acids.

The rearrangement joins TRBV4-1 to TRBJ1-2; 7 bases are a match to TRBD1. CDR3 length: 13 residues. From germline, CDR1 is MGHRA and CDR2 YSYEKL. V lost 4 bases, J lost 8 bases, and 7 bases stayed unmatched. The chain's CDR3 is CASSPRGINGYTF. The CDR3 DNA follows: TGCGCCAGCAGCCCCAGGGGGATCAACGGCTACACCTTC.

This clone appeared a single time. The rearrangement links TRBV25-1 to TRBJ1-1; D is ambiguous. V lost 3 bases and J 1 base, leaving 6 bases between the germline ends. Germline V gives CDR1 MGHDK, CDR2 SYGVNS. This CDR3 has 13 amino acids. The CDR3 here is CASSEGKNTEAFF. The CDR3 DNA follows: TGTGCCAGCAGTGAGGGGAAGAACACTGAAGCTTTCTTT. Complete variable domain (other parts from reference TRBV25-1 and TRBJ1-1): EADIYQTPRYLVIGTGKKITLECSQTMGHDKMYWYQQDPGMELHLIHYSYGVNSTEKGDLSSESTVSRIRTEHFPLTLESARPSHTSQYLCASSEGKNTEAFFGQGTRLTVV.

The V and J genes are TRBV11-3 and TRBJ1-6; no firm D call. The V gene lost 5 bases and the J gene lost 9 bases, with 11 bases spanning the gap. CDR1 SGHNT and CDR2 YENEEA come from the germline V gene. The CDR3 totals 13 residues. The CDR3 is CASSVNSVSPLHF. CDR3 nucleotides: TGTGCCAGCAGCGTAAACTCGGTTTCACCCCTCCACTTT.

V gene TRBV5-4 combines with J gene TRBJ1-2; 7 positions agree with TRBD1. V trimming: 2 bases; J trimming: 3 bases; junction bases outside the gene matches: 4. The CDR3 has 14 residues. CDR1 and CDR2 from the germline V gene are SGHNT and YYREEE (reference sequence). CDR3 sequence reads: CASSLRGQDYGYTF. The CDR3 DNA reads TGTGCCAGCAGCTTAAGGGGGCAGGACTATGGCTACACCTTC.

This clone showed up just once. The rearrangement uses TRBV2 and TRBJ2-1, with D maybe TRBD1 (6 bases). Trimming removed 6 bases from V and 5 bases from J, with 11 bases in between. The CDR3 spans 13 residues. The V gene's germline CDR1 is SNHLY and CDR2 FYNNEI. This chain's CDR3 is CASRADRNNEQFF. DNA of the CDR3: TGTGCCAGCAGGGCCGACAGGAACAATGAGCAGTTCTTC.

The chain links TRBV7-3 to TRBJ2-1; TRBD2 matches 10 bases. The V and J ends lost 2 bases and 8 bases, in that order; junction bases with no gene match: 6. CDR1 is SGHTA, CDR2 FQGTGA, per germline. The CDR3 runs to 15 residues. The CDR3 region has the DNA TGTGCCAGCAGCTTATCTGCTAGCGGGAGTTATGAGCAGTTCTTC. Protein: CASSLSASGSYEQFF.

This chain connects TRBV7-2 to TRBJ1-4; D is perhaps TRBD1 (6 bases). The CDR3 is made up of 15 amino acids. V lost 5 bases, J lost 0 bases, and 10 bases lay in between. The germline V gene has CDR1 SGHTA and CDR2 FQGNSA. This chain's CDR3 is CASSENRATNEKLFF. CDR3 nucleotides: TGTGCCAGCAGCGAGAACAGGGCAACTAATGAAAAACTGTTTTTT.

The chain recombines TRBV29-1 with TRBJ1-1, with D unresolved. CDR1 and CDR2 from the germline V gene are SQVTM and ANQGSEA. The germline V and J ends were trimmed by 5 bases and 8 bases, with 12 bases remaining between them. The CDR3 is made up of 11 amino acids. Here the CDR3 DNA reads TGCAGCGTTCGATATGACAACGAAGCTTTCTTT. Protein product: CSVRYDNEAFF.

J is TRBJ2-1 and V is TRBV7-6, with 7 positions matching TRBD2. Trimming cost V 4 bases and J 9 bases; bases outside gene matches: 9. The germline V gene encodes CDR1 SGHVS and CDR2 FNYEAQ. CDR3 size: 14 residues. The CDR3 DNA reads TGTGCCAGCAGCTCCGAGGGAGGGCTGGGTGAGCAGTTCTTC. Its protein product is CASSSEGGLGEQFF.

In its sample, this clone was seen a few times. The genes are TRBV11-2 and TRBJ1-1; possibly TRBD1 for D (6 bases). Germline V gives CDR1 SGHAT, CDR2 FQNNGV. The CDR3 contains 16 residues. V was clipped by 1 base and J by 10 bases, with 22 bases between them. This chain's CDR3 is CASSLGRATQGRGAFF. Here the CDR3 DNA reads TGTGCCAGCAGCTTAGGACGGGCTACGCAGGGGAGGGGAGCTTTCTTT.

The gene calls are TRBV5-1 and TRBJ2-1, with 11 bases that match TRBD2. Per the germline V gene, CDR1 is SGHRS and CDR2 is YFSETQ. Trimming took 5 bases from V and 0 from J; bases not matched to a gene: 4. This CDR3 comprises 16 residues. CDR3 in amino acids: CASSRTSGSSYNEQFF. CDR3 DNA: TGCGCCAGCAGTCGTACTAGCGGGAGCTCCTACAATGAGCAGTTCTTC. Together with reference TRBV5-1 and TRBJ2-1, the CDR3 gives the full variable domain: KAGVTQTPRYLIKTRGQQVTLSCSPISGHRSVSWYQQTPGQGLQFLFEYFSETQRNKGNFPGRFSGRQFSNSRSEMNVSTLELGDSALYLCASSRTSGSSYNEQFFGPGTRLTVL.

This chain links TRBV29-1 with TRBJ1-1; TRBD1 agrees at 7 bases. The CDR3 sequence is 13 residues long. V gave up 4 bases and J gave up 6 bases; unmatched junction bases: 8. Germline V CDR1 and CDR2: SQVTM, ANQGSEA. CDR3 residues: CSVAVWQGAEAFF. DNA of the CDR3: TGCAGCGTTGCAGTTTGGCAGGGGGCTGAAGCTTTCTTT. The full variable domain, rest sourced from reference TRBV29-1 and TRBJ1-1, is SAVISQKPSRDICQRGTSLTIQCQVDSQVTMMFWYRQQPGQSLTLIATANQGSEATYESGFVIDKFPISRPNLTFSTLTVSNMSPEDSSIYLCSVAVWQGAEAFFGQGTRLTVV.

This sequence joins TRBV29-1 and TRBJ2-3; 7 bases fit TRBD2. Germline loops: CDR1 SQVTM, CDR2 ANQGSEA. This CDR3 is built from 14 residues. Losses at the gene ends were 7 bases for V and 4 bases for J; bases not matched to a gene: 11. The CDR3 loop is CSAPGSGWADTQYF. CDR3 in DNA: TGCAGCGCTCCGGGTAGCGGGTGGGCAGATACGCAGTATTTT.

CDR3 in amino acids: CASSLGRDTEAFF. The CDR3 DNA reads as TGCGCCAGCAGCTTGGGCAGGGACACTGAAGCTTTCTTT. V and J are TRBV5-1 and TRBJ1-1, with a weak D call TRBD1 (5 bases). Trimming took 0 bases from V and 3 from J, leaving 6 bases between them. The length of the CDR3 is 13 residues. Germline V gene data show CDR1 as SGHRS and CDR2 as YFSETQ.

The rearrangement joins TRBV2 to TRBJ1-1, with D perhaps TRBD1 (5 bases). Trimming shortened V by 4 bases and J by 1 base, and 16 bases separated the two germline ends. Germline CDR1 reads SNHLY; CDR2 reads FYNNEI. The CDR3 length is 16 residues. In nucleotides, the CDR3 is TGTGCCAGCAGTGTCCAGGGAAGGGGAGGGAACACTGAAGCTTTCTTT. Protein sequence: CASSVQGRGGNTEAFF.